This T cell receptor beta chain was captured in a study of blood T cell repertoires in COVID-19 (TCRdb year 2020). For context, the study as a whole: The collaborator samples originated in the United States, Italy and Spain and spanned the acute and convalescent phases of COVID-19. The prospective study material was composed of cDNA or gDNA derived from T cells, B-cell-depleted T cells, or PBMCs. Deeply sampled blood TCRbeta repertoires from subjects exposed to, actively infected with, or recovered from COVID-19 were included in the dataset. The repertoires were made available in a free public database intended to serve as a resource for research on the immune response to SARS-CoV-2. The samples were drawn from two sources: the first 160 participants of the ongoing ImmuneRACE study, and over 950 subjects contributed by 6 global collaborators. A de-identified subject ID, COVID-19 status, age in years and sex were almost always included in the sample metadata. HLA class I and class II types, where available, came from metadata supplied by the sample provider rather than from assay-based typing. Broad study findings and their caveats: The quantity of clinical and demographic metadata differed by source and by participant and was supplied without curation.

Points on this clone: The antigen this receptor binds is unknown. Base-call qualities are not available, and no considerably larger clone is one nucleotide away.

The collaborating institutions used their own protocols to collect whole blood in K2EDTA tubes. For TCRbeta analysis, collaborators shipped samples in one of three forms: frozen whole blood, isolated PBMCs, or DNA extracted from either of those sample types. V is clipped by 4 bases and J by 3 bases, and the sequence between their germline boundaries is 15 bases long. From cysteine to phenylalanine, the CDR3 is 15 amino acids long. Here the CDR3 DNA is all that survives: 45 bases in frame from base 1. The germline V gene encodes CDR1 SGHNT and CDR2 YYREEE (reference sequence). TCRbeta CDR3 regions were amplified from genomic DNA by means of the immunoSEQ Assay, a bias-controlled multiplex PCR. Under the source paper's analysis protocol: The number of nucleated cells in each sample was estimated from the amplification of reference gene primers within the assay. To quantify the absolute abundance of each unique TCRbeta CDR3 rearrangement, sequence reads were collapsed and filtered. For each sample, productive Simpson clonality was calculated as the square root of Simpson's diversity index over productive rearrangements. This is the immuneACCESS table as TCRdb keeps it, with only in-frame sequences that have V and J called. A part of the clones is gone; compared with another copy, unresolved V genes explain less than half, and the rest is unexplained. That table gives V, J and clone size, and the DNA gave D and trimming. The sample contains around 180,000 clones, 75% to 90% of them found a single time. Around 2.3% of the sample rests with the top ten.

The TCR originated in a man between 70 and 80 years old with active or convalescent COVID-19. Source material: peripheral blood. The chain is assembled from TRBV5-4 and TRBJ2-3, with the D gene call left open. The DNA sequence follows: TGTGCCAGCAGCCCGGCGCTAGAGGCAACAGATACGCAGTATTTT. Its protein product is CASSPALEATDTQYF.